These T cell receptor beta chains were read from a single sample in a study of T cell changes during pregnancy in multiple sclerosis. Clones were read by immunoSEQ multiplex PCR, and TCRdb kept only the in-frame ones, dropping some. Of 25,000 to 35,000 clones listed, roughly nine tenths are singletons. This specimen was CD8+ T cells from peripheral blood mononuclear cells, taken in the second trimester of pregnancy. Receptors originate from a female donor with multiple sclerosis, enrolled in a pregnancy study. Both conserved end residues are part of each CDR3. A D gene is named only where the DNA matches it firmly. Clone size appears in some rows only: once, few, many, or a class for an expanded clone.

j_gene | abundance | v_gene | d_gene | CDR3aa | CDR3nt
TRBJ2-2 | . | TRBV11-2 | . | CASSYPTGTGELFF | TGTGCCAGCAGCTACCCGACTGGAACCGGGGAGCTGTTTTTT
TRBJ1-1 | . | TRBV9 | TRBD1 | CASSQNRGMNTEAFF | TGTGCCAGCAGCCAGAACAGGGGCATGAACACTGAAGCTTTCTTT
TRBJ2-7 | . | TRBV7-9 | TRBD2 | CASRFTGTTEQYF | TGTGCCAGCAGGTTCACCGGGACTACCGAGCAGTACTTC
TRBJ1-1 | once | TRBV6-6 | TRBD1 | CASSYPGQARTEAFF | TGTGCCAGCAGTTACCCGGGACAGGCGAGGACTGAAGCTTTCTTT
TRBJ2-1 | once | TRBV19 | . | CASSTRRRGPYNEQFF | TGTGCCAGTAGTACCCGACGGAGAGGGCCTTACAATGAGCAGTTCTTC
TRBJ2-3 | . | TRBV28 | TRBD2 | CASSLSQRDGRATDTQYF | TGTGCCAGCAGTTTAAGTCAGCGGGACGGGAGGGCCACAGATACGCAGTATTTT
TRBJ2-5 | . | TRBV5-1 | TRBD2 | CASRHSGGAGETQYF | TGCGCCAGCAGGCATAGCGGGGGGGCCGGTGAGACCCAGTACTTC
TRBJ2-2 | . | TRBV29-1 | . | CSVHRRGTGELFF | TGCAGCGTACACCGCAGGGGTACCGGGGAGCTGTTTTTT
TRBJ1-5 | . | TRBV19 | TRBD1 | CASSDRVYSNQPQHF | TGTGCCAGTAGCGACAGGGTTTATAGCAATCAGCCCCAGCATTTT
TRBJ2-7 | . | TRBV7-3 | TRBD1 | CASSLDRGYEQYF | TGTGCCAGCAGCTTGGACAGGGGTTACGAGCAGTACTTC
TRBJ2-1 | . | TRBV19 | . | CASSIPAAGYYNEQFF | TGTGCCAGTAGTATTCCGGCGGCGGGGTACTACAATGAGCAGTTCTTC
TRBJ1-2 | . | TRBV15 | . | CATSSLDTSYGYTF | TGTGCCACCAGCTCCCTGGACACGTCCTATGGCTACACCTTC
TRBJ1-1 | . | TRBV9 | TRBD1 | CASSLGTGGDAFF | TGTGCCAGCAGCCTCGGGACAGGGGGGGATGCTTTCTTT
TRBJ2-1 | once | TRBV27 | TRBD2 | CASSLGLAGYNEQFF | TGTGCCAGCAGTTTAGGACTAGCGGGCTACAATGAGCAGTTCTTC
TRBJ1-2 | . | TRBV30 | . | CAWSFAGALGGYTF | TGTGCCTGGAGTTTCGCAGGGGCGCTGGGTGGCTACACCTTC
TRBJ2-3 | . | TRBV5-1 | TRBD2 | CASDRGGPTDTQYF | TGCGCCAGTGACCGGGGGGGACCCACAGATACGCAGTATTTT
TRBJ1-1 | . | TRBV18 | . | CASSPKKGRDEAFF | TGTGCCAGCTCACCTAAGAAGGGGAGGGATGAAGCTTTCTTT
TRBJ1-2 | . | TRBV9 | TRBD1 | CASSEGTGEMDYGYTF | TGTGCCAGCAGCGAGGGGACAGGGGAAATGGACTATGGCTACACCTTC
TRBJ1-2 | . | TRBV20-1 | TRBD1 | CSAGTVYGYTF | TGCAGTGCCGGGACAGTCTATGGCTACACCTTC
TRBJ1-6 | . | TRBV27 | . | CASSLSVGVRIDSPLHF | TGTGCCAGCAGTTTATCGGTCGGGGTTCGCATCGATTCACCCCTCCACTTT
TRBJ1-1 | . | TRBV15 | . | CATRSGNTEAFF | TGTGCCACTCGTAGCGGGAACACTGAAGCTTTCTTT
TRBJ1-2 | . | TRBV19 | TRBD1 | CASSIVGQGSLNSYGYTF | TGTGCCAGTAGTATAGTGGGACAGGGCTCCTTAAATTCCTATGGCTACACCTTC
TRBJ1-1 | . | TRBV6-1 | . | CASSERGKSTEAFF | TGTGCCAGCAGTGAAAGGGGGAAGAGCACTGAAGCTTTCTTT
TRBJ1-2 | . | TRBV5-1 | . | CASSLGGNYGYTF | TGCGCCAGCAGCTTGGGAGGTAACTATGGCTACACCTTC
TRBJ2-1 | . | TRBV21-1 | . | CASSKGTSGGAGEQFF | TGTGCCAGCAGCAAAGGGACTAGCGGGGGGGCGGGTGAGCAGTTCTTC
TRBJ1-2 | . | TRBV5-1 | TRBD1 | CASSPWGTGGYYGYTF | TGCGCCAGCAGCCCTTGGGGGACAGGGGGCTACTATGGCTACACCTTC
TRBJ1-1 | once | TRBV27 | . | CASSLYPNTEAFF | TGTGCCAGCAGTTTATATCCAAACACTGAAGCTTTCTTT
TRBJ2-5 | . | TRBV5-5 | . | CASSYEGGVFTETQYF | TGTGCCAGCAGCTACGAAGGGGGAGTTTTTACGGAGACCCAGTACTTC
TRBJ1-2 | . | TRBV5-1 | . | CASSLGTAIGDTF | TGCGCCAGCAGCTTGGGGACAGCGATCGGTGACACCTTC
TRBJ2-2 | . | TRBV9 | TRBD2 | CASSVEAGGINTGELFF | TGTGCCAGCAGCGTAGAGGCGGGGGGCATAAACACCGGGGAGCTGTTTTTT
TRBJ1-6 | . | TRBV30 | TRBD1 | CAWSRGDRGTKTYNSPLHF | TGTGCCTGGAGTAGGGGGGACAGGGGGACGAAAACCTATAATTCACCCCTCCACTTT
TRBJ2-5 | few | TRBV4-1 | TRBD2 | CASSPAGVETQYF | TGCGCCAGCTCACCAGCGGGAGTTGAGACCCAGTACTTC
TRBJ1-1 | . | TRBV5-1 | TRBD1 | CASRQGQGGTEAFF | TGCGCCAGCAGGCAGGGACAGGGGGGCACTGAAGCTTTCTTT
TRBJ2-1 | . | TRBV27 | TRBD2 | CASSLGPSGYNEQFF | TGTGCCAGCAGTTTAGGGCCTAGCGGCTACAATGAGCAGTTCTTC
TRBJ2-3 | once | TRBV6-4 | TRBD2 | CASSNRTSGRTSTDTQYF | TGTGCCAGCAGCAACCGGACTAGCGGGCGAACTAGCACAGATACGCAGTATTTT
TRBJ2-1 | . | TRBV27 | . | CASGSYNEQFF | TGTGCCAGCGGCAGCTACAATGAGCAGTTCTTC
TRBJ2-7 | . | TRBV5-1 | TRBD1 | CASSLRQGDYEQYF | TGCGCCAGCAGCTTGAGACAGGGAGATTACGAGCAGTACTTC
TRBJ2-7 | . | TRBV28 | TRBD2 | CASSFLSGAAYEQYF | TGTGCCAGCAGTTTTCTTAGCGGGGCCGCCTACGAGCAGTACTTC
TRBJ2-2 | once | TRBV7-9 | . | CASSPSRELFF | TGTGCCAGCAGCCCCTCCCGGGAGCTGTTTTTT
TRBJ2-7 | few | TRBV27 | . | CASSLTRAGSSYEQYF | TGTGCCAGCAGTTTGACAAGGGCGGGAAGCTCCTACGAGCAGTACTTC
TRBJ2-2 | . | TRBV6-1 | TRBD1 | CAVQGLRELFF | TGTGCCGTACAGGGGTTGCGGGAGCTGTTTTTT
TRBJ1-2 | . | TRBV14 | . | CASSSNREFYGYTF | TGTGCCAGCAGCTCAAACAGGGAATTCTATGGCTACACCTTC
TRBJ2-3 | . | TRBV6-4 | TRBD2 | CASSDGTSGGSTDTQYF | TGTGCCAGCAGTGACGGGACTAGCGGGGGGAGCACAGATACGCAGTATTTT
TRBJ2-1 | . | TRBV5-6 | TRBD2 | CASSYGTSAYNEQFF | TGTGCCAGCAGCTACGGGACTAGCGCCTACAATGAGCAGTTCTTC
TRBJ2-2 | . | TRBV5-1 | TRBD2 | CASREGTSGATGELFF | TGCGCCAGCAGGGAAGGGACTAGCGGGGCTACCGGGGAGCTGTTTTTT
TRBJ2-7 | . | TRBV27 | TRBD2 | CASSLGGRELDEQYF | TGTGCCAGCAGTTTGGGGGGGAGGGAGCTTGACGAGCAGTACTTC
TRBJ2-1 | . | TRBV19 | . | CASRNGGNEQFF | TGTGCCAGTAGGAACGGGGGAAATGAGCAGTTCTTC
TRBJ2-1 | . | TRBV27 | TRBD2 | CASSHGVAGPLNEQFF | TGTGCCAGCAGTCACGGTGTAGCGGGCCCGCTCAATGAGCAGTTCTTC
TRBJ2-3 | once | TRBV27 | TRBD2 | CASSMGEGTDTQYF | TGTGCCAGCAGTATGGGGGAGGGGACAGATACGCAGTATTTT
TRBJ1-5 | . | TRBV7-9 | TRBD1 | CASSFWDSPQHF | TGTGCCAGCAGCTTCTGGGACAGCCCCCAGCATTTT
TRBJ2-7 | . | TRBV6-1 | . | CASSEVRGGYEQYF | TGTGCCAGCAGTGAAGTCAGGGGTGGCTACGAGCAGTACTTC
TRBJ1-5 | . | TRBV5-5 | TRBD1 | CASSPGTAQEPQHF | TGTGCCAGCAGCCCCGGGACAGCTCAGGAGCCCCAGCATTTT
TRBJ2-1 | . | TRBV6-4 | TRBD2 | CASSFSGSPYNEQFF | TGTGCCAGCAGCTTCAGCGGGAGTCCCTACAATGAGCAGTTCTTC